The 29 T cell receptor beta chains in this list originate from one sample, sequenced in a study of radiotherapy plus CTLA-4 blockade in lung cancer. Method: immunoSEQ multiplex PCR; TCRdb's copy keeps in-frame clones and lacks some. Of approximately 60,000 clones in the sample, roughly 77% are singletons; the top ten hold roughly 4.7%. Sample: peripheral blood, taken from a patient treated with radiotherapy plus ipilimumab. Source of these receptors: a human donor with non-small cell lung cancer who had a complete response to radiotherapy plus ipilimumab.

This chain links TRBV29-1 with TRBJ1-3, with a possible D match to TRBD1 (6 bases). Germline V gene sequence: CDR1 SQVTM, CDR2 ANQGSEA. V lost 0 bases and J 0 bases, leaving 9 bases between the germline ends. The CDR3 is made up of 15 amino acids. Here the CDR3 DNA reads TGCAGCGTTGAAGACCCAGGGGCCTCTGGAAACACCATATATTTT. As protein: CSVEDPGASGNTIYF.

This clone was picked up a small number of times. The chain joins TRBV7-9 to TRBJ1-3; D unresolved. From germline, CDR1 is SEHNR and CDR2 FQNEAQ (reference sequence). The V end was cut by 5 bases, the J end by 4 bases, with 9 bases between. The CDR3 runs to 13 residues. The CDR3: CASSSDVGNTIYF. In DNA form, the CDR3 reads TGTGCCAGCAGCAGTGACGTAGGAAACACCATATATTTT.

CDR3 coding DNA: TGTGCCAGCAGCCATACCGAAAAACTGTTTTTT. Residues: CASSHTEKLFF. The chain carries TRBV14 and TRBJ1-4; D ambiguous. Germline assignment: CDR1 SGHDN and CDR2 FVKESK. This CDR3 region has 11 residues. V was cut by 3 bases and J by 8 bases, with 4 bases left in between.

The chain couples TRBV19 to TRBJ1-1; 8 bases fit TRBD1. Trimming took 11 bases from V and 1 from J; bases not matched to a gene: 9. The CDR3 covers 14 residues. The germline CDR1 and CDR2 sequences are LNHDA and SQIVND (reference sequence). The DNA of the CDR3 is TGTGCCTCCAGGGGGACAGGCCGGAACACTGAAGCTTTCTTT. This codes for CASRGTGRNTEAFF.

This chain links TRBV18 with TRBJ2-7; a weak D match, TRBD2 (5 bases). There are 14 residues in the CDR3. From germline, CDR1 is KGHSH and CDR2 LQKENI. The ends were cut back, 3 bases at V and 1 base at J, with 10 bases in the middle. The CDR3 reads CASSPATGSYEQYV. DNA for the CDR3: TGTGCCAGCTCACCCGCTACGGGATCCTACGAGCAGTACGTC.

This rearrangement joins TRBV30 to TRBJ1-2, with 7 bases matching TRBD1. V was clipped by 7 bases and J by 2 bases; unmatched bases: 13. Germline-derived CDR1 and CDR2 are GTSNPN and SVGIG (reference sequence). This CDR3 spans 15 amino acids. In nucleotides, the CDR3 is TGTGCCTCAATGAAACCGACAGGGCCGAACTATGGCTACACCTTC. Its protein product is CASMKPTGPNYGYTF.

J is TRBJ1-1 and V is TRBV7-9; tentatively, D is TRBD1 (5 bases). The CDR3 extends over 13 amino acids. Germline CDR1 and CDR2: SEHNR and FQNEAQ (reference sequence). Between the trimmed V and J ends, which lost 6 bases and 1 base, there was a span of 9 bases. The CDR3 coding sequence is TGTGCCAGCAGACCTACAGGGAACACTGAAGCTTTCTTT. Amino acid sequence: CASRPTGNTEAFF.

The chain has TRBV18 and TRBJ1-5; D gene ambiguous. The CDR3 consists of 14 residues. Germline values: CDR1 KGHSH, CDR2 LQKENI. V lost 6 bases and J 0 bases, leaving 9 bases between the germline ends. In DNA form, the CDR3 reads TGTGCCAGCTCCCCAACAGCTAGCAATCAGCCCCAGCATTTT. Its protein product is CASSPTASNQPQHF.

The V gene is TRBV27, the J gene TRBJ1-1; D ambiguous. The V gene's germline CDR1 is MNHEY and CDR2 SMNVEV (reference sequence). With 3 bases removed from V and 1 base from J, the gap between germline ends came to 12 bases. This CDR3 spans 15 amino acids. The CDR3 nucleotides are TGTGCCAGCAGTTTCGCCGGGTCTACGAACACTGAAGCTTTCTTT. Its protein product is CASSFAGSTNTEAFF.

The J gene is TRBJ2-3, the V gene TRBV5-1, with D unresolved. The CDR3 consists of 15 residues. Trimming removed 0 bases at V and 6 bases at J, with 14 bases between. Germline assignment: CDR1 SGHRS and CDR2 YFSETQ. The CDR3 sequence is CASSLADPSADTQYF. CDR3 DNA: TGCGCCAGCAGCTTGGCCGACCCATCCGCGGATACGCAGTATTTT. The complete variable domain, with remaining parts taken from reference TRBV5-1 and TRBJ2-3, reads KAGVTQTPRYLIKTRGQQVTLSCSPISGHRSVSWYQQTPGQGLQFLFEYFSETQRNKGNFPGRFSGRQFSNSRSEMNVSTLELGDSALYLCASSLADPSADTQYFGPGTRLTVL.

The V call is TRBV29-1, the J call TRBJ1-1, with unresolved D. The CDR3 contains 13 residues. V was cut by 6 bases and J by 7 bases, with 18 bases left in between. Germline CDR1 is SQVTM and CDR2 is ANQGSEA. The CDR3 nucleotides are TGCAGCGTCGGGAGGGCCCTCACTTTTGAAGCTTTCTTT. Protein product: CSVGRALTFEAFF. Looking up the rest from reference TRBV29-1 and TRBJ1-1 gives the full variable domain: SAVISQKPSRDICQRGTSLTIQCQVDSQVTMMFWYRQQPGQSLTLIATANQGSEATYESGFVIDKFPISRPNLTFSTLTVSNMSPEDSSIYLCSVGRALTFEAFFGQGTRLTVV.

The chain joins TRBV10-3 to TRBJ2-3; weak D call: TRBD2 (6 bases). V lost 4 bases and J lost 0, with 8 bases in between. CDR1 ENHRY and CDR2 SYGVKD come from the germline V gene. This CDR3 is built from 14 residues. Written as DNA, the CDR3 is TGTGCCATCAGTGTGGGGGGTAGCACAGATACGCAGTATTTT. Residues: CAISVGGSTDTQYF.

The gene calls are TRBV27 and TRBJ2-3; D uncertain. The V gene's germline CDR1 is MNHEY and CDR2 SMNVEV (reference sequence). This CDR3 has 13 amino acids. The V and J ends lost 2 bases and 3 bases respectively, with 6 bases between them. The DNA of the CDR3 is TGTGCCAGCAGTTTACGTGGGACAGATACGCAGTATTTT. It specifies CASSLRGTDTQYF.

This chain uses TRBV2 with TRBJ1-2; the D gene is possibly TRBD1 (6 bases). V lost 11 bases and J lost 7, with 20 bases in between. The CDR3 has 13 residues. CDR1 and CDR2 (germline): SNHLY, FYNNEI. This chain's CDR3 is CAGALRTESGYTF. CDR3 DNA: TGTGCCGGGGCGCTGAGGACAGAGAGTGGCTACACCTTC.

The rearrangement links TRBV30 to TRBJ1-1, with a possible D match to TRBD1 (6 bases). This CDR3 comprises 15 residues. V lost 4 bases to trimming and J lost 0 bases, with 15 bases between them. Germline V CDR1 and CDR2: GTSNPN, SVGIG (reference sequence). CDR3 in DNA: TGTGCCTGGAACCCCGGGGGGGCGATGAACACTGAAGCTTTCTTT. This gives the protein CAWNPGGAMNTEAFF.

The genes are TRBV28 and TRBJ1-2, with 7 bases identical to TRBD1. The CDR3 totals 17 residues. V shed 5 bases and J 2 bases; nucleotides not matched to a gene: 14. Germline CDR1 and CDR2: MDHEN and SYDVKM. In DNA form, the CDR3 reads TGTGCCAGCAGTCCTATCCAACAGGGGACACTCAACTATGGCTACACCTTC. This gives the protein CASSPIQQGTLNYGYTF.

The rearrangement links TRBV25-1 to TRBJ1-1; TRBD1 aligns across 9 bases. The CDR3 runs 16 residues. Trimming at V came to 1 base and at J to 5 bases, leaving 8 bases not matched to a gene. Germline V gene sequence: CDR1 MGHDK, CDR2 SYGVNS. The CDR3 DNA is TGTGCCAGCAGTGAATTCCACAGGGGGCTCGGAACTGAAGCTTTCTTT. Its translation is CASSEFHRGLGTEAFF.

The chain couples TRBV6-4 to TRBJ2-7, with D tentatively TRBD2 (5 bases). Germline assignment: CDR1 MRHNA and CDR2 SNTAGT. The CDR3 contains 15 residues. The germline V and J ends were trimmed by 9 bases and 3 bases, with 21 bases remaining between them. CDR3 coding DNA: TGTGCCAGTACCCGGGGAGACTTACAATTCTACGAGCAGTACGTC. Its translation: CASTRGDLQFYEQYV.

The chain is built from TRBV4-3 and TRBJ1-2, with TRBD1 matching 9 bases. The germline CDR1 and CDR2 sequences are LGHNA and YSLEER. With V trimmed by 3 bases and J by 5 bases, 7 bases remained unmatched. The CDR3 loop spans 15 amino acids. CDR3 amino acids: CASSQLRDREYGYTF. In DNA, the CDR3 is TGCGCCAGCAGCCAGCTTCGGGACAGGGAATATGGCTACACCTTC.

This clone was seen once. The genes are TRBV5-1 and TRBJ2-3, with 11 bases aligning to TRBD2. The CDR3 consists of 16 residues. Germline loops: CDR1 SGHRS, CDR2 YFSETQ. V lost 4 bases and J lost 2; bases outside the gene matches: 6. The CDR3 DNA reads as TGCGCCAGCAGCCCCCTGACTAGCGGGAACACAGATACGCAGTATTTT. Amino acid sequence: CASSPLTSGNTDTQYF.

The CDR3 nucleotides are TGTGCCGTGGATCGGGTGGGCGAGACCCAGTACTTC. It specifies CAVDRVGETQYF. V is TRBV11-2 and J is TRBJ2-5; D not resolved. Per germline, CDR1 SGHAT and CDR2 FQNNGV. The CDR3 is made up of 12 amino acids. V dropped 11 bases and J dropped 5 bases, with 15 bases sitting between them.

This chain uses TRBV6-6 with TRBJ2-2; weak D call: TRBD1 (6 bases). CDR1 and CDR2 (germline): MNHNY, SVGAGI (reference sequence). This CDR3 contains 15 residues. Trimming removed 2 bases at V and 5 bases at J, with 12 bases between. The CDR3 DNA reads TGTGCCAGCAGTTACCGACAGGTTGCGACCGGGGAGCTGTTTTTT. It specifies CASSYRQVATGELFF.

V and J are TRBV5-1 and TRBJ1-2; no clear D. This CDR3 spans 14 amino acids. Germline V gives CDR1 SGHRS, CDR2 YFSETQ. The ends were cut back, 4 bases at V and 5 bases at J, with 15 bases in the middle. The CDR3 DNA follows: TGCGCCAGCAGCCCCAACCCCCGACGGTATGGCTACACCTTC. Protein: CASSPNPRRYGYTF.

The chain has TRBV2 and TRBJ2-3, with 8 nucleotides matching TRBD1. V was pared by 4 bases and J by 3 bases, with 9 bases of the junction left unmatched. CDR1 SNHLY and CDR2 FYNNEI come from the germline V gene. The CDR3 loop spans 16 amino acids. Here the CDR3 reads CASSVHRGAFTDTQYF. In nucleotides, the CDR3 is TGTGCCAGCAGTGTCCACAGGGGGGCCTTTACAGATACGCAGTATTTT.

The V call is TRBV27, the J call TRBJ2-7; either TRBD1 or TRBD2 may fit D (6 bases each). V was cut by 1 base and J by 5 bases, with 9 bases left in between. The CDR3 is made up of 13 amino acids. Germline V gene sequence: CDR1 MNHEY, CDR2 SMNVEV (reference sequence). The CDR3 DNA reads TGTGCCAGCAGTTTATTAAGGGGGGACGAGCAGTACTTC. Translated: CASSLLRGDEQYF.

The V call is TRBV18, the J call TRBJ2-2; 11 nucleotides align to TRBD1. The CDR3 has 15 residues. CDR1 and CDR2 from the germline V gene are KGHSH and LQKENI. The V and J ends lost 3 bases and 5 bases, in that order; junction bases with no gene match: 2. The CDR3 DNA reads as TGTGCCAGCTCACCGGACAGGGGGCAGACCGGGGAGCTGTTTTTT. Encoded protein: CASSPDRGQTGELFF. The full variable domain, rest sourced from reference TRBV18 and TRBJ2-2, is NAGVMQNPRHLVRRRGQEARLRCSPMKGHSHVYWYRQLPEEGLKFMVYLQKENIIDESGMPKERFSAEFPKEGPSILRIQQVVRGDSAAYFCASSPDRGQTGELFFGEGSRLTVL.

DNA of the CDR3: TGTGCCGCCAAGGGAGTAGCGGGAGGCCTCTACAATGAGCAGTTCTTC. This gives the protein CAAKGVAGGLYNEQFF. The V gene is TRBV10-3, the J gene TRBJ2-1; 10 bases are a match to TRBD2. The J segment lost 3 bases and the V segment lost 11 bases, leaving 13 bases of the junction unmatched. This CDR3 has 16 amino acids. Germline V CDR1 and CDR2: ENHRY, SYGVKD.

The chain couples TRBV7-2 to TRBJ2-2; TRBD1 matches at 7 bases. Germline-derived CDR1 and CDR2 are SGHTA and FQGNSA. The V and J ends lost 6 bases and 0 bases, in that order; junction bases with no gene match: 4. CDR3 length: 15 residues. CDR3 nucleotide sequence: TGTGCCAGCAGAGTCGGGACAGCGAACACCGGGGAGCTGTTTTTT. Translating it yields CASRVGTANTGELFF.

The chain recombines TRBV19 with TRBJ1-2; 9 bases line up with TRBD1. The CDR3 has 14 residues. Germline V gene lookup returns CDR1 LNHDA and CDR2 SQIVND (reference sequence). Germline trimming cut 6 bases from V and 2 bases from J; bases unmatched to any gene: 4. The CDR3 nucleotides are TGTGCCAGTAGGGAACAGGGGGCGAACTATGGCTACACCTTC. Protein product: CASREQGANYGYTF.